This TCR beta chain appears in the sequencing data of a study of siplizumab effects on memory and regulatory T cells. Findings and limits, study-wide: It seemed that naive T cells were more diverse than memory cells and were major contributors to the alloresponse.

Clones were read by immunoSEQ multiplex PCR, and TCRdb kept only the in-frame ones, dropping some. The sample records just under 85,000 clones, around 90% being singletons. To note about this clone: Antigen specificity is unknown.

CDR1 is LNHDA, CDR2 SQIVND, per germline (reference sequence). The CDR3 has 14 amino acids. V dropped 2 bases and J dropped 1; count of bases not matched to a gene: 1. The TCR comes from a human donor in good health. Material: Tregs sorted from blood. This chain joins TRBV19 and TRBJ1-1; TRBD1 matches 7 bases. The CDR3 nucleotides are TGTGCCAGTAGTATACCAGGGGGGAACACTGAAGCTTTCTTT. Amino acids: CASSIPGGNTEAFF. Variable domain in full (rest from reference TRBV19 and TRBJ1-1): DGGITQSPKYLFRKEGQNVTLSCEQNLNHDAMYWYRQDPGQGLRLIYYSQIVNDFQKGDIAEGYSVSREKKESFPLTVTSAQKNPTAFYLCASSIPGGNTEAFFGQGTRLTVV.